The 28 T cell receptor beta chains listed next were all sequenced from one sample in a study of cytomegalovirus exposure and HLA in healthy donors. The PCR used 60 Vbeta and 13 Jbeta primers. This table comes from immunoSEQ multiplex PCR, and its TCRdb copy is limited to in-frame clones, with some not included. The sample has a few hundred thousand clones, approximately 82% seen once. Material: PBMCs. These receptors originate from a woman aged 45-65 years in good health and CMV-seropositive.

This clone was seen a single time. V is TRBV4-1 and J is TRBJ2-1, with TRBD2 matching 7 bases. The junction had 6 bases not matched to a gene; V was cut back by 0 bases and J by 4 bases. Germline assignment: CDR1 MGHRA and CDR2 YSYEKL. This CDR3 contains 16 residues. CDR3 protein: CASSQDARLAYNEQFF. In DNA, the CDR3 is TGCGCCAGCAGCCAAGATGCCAGACTAGCTTACAATGAGCAGTTCTTC.

J is TRBJ1-5 and V is TRBV19; perhaps TRBD1 as D (5 bases). Trimming took 1 base from V and 3 from J, leaving 10 bases between them. CDR3 length equals 15 residues. Germline V CDR1 and CDR2: LNHDA, SQIVND (reference sequence). This chain's CDR3 is CASSIGRGTNQPQHF. The CDR3 region has the DNA TGTGCCAGTAGTATAGGGCGGGGCACCAATCAGCCCCAGCATTTT.

The chain carries TRBV27 and TRBJ1-5; a possible D gene is TRBD1 (6 bases). CDR1 is MNHEY and CDR2 is SMNVEV in the germline V gene (reference sequence). V was pared by 6 bases and J by 11 bases, with 17 bases between. This CDR3 has 13 amino acids. CDR3 sequence: CASRGAGGRAQHF. The CDR3 nucleotides read TGTGCCAGCAGGGGGGCGGGGGGGAGGGCCCAGCATTTT.

The chain links TRBV10-1 to TRBJ2-2, with 7 bases lining up with TRBD2. The CDR3 is made up of 14 amino acids. Germline V lookup: CDR1 WNHNN, CDR2 SYGVQD (reference sequence). With V trimmed by 4 bases and J by 5 bases, 4 bases remained unmatched. The chain's CDR3 is CASSGPGGTGELFF. The CDR3, as DNA: TGCGCCAGCAGTGGCCCCGGGGGGACCGGGGAGCTGTTTTTT.

The V gene is TRBV11-1, the J gene TRBJ2-5; possibly TRBD2 for D (5 bases). The V gene lost 3 bases and the J gene lost 3 bases, with 11 bases spanning the gap. Per germline, CDR1 SGHAT and CDR2 FQDESV (reference sequence). CDR3 length: 14 residues. The CDR3 protein is CASSFSGLKETQYF. Written as DNA, the CDR3 is TGTGCCAGCAGCTTTTCTGGACTGAAAGAGACCCAGTACTTC.

This clone has only a few counts. The rearrangement links TRBV19 to TRBJ2-1, with 12 bases identical to TRBD2. CDR1 and CDR2 (germline): LNHDA, SQIVND (reference sequence). The ends lost 5 bases at V and 7 bases at J; junction bases unmatched: 6. CDR3 size: 15 residues. Written as DNA, the CDR3 is TGTGCCAGTAGTCGCACTAGCGGGGGGTTGAATGAGCAGTTCTTC. This gives the protein CASSRTSGGLNEQFF.

The V call is TRBV18, the J call TRBJ1-6; D not resolved. This CDR3 region has 16 residues. V shed 3 bases and J shed 0 bases, with 9 bases lying between them. Germline-derived CDR1 and CDR2 are KGHSH and LQKENI. Here the CDR3 DNA reads TGTGCCAGCTCACCGCGAATTCACTCCTATAATTCACCCCTCCACTTT. Translating it yields CASSPRIHSYNSPLHF.

The DNA for the CDR3 is TGTGCCACCGCGACAGGGGCGACTGAAGCTTTCTTT. Amino acid sequence: CATATGATEAFF. This chain connects TRBV10-3 to TRBJ1-1; TRBD1 matches at 8 bases. V dropped 10 bases and J dropped 5; count of bases not matched to a gene: 6. Looked up from germline, CDR1 is ENHRY and CDR2 is SYGVKD. The CDR3 has 12 residues.

The chain uses TRBV6-5 and TRBJ1-5; D is undetermined. From germline, CDR1 is MNHEY and CDR2 SVGAGI. Trimming shortened V by 5 bases and J by 4 bases, and 9 bases separated the two germline ends. CDR3 length: 13 amino acids. Here the CDR3 reads CASSEGGNQPQHF. The CDR3 region has the DNA TGTGCCAGCAGTGAGGGCGGGAATCAGCCCCAGCATTTT.

Written as DNA, the CDR3 is TGTGCCAGCAGCGTGGAGGGGGCTTCTGGAAACACCATATATTTT. Protein: CASSVEGASGNTIYF. The V and J genes are TRBV9 and TRBJ1-3, with 7 bases aligning to TRBD1. With V trimmed by 2 bases and J by 1 base, 3 bases remained unmatched. The CDR3 sequence is 15 residues long. Per the germline V gene, CDR1 is SGDLS and CDR2 is YYNGEE.

This rearrangement joins TRBV5-1 to TRBJ1-6, with 10 bases fitting TRBD1. The CDR3 has 15 amino acids. Per the germline V gene, CDR1 is SGHRS and CDR2 is YFSETQ. With 0 bases clipped from V and 11 bases from J, the junction kept 5 bases outside the gene matches. This chain's CDR3 is CASSLAGQGFAPLHF. CDR3 nucleotides: TGCGCCAGCAGCTTGGCGGGACAGGGGTTCGCACCCCTCCACTTT.

This clone was seen a few times. This chain connects TRBV9 to TRBJ2-1; the D is unclear. CDR1 SGDLS and CDR2 YYNGEE come from the germline V gene. The CDR3 contains 15 residues. The V end was cut by 2 bases, the J end by 0 bases, with 9 bases between. Written as DNA, the CDR3 is TGTGCCAGCAGCGTCAGCTGGAGCTCCTACAATGAGCAGTTCTTC. This translates into CASSVSWSSYNEQFF.

This clone was found once. Other DNA sequences within the sample encode an identical CDR3. The V gene is TRBV5-1, the J gene TRBJ2-7; D might be TRBD1 (5 bases). The CDR3 contains 14 residues. Germline CDR1 reads SGHRS; CDR2 reads YFSETQ. Trimming removed 0 bases at V and 1 base at J, with 8 bases between. CDR3 in DNA: TGCGCCAGCAGCTTGGAACAGGCGTCCTACGAGCAGTACTTC. It yields the protein CASSLEQASYEQYF.

This chain connects TRBV6-5 to TRBJ1-6; weak D call: TRBD1 (6 bases). Germline V gene data show CDR1 as MNHEY and CDR2 as SVGAGI. The CDR3 has 15 residues. V lost 2 bases, J lost 8 bases, and 13 bases lay in between. DNA for the CDR3: TGTGCCAGCAGTTACGAGGGGGGGTTGGATTCACCCCTCCACTTT. Its protein product is CASSYEGGLDSPLHF.

The J gene is TRBJ1-2, the V gene TRBV18, with TRBD1 matching over 10 bases. This CDR3 comprises 15 residues. From germline, CDR1 is KGHSH and CDR2 LQKENI. Unmatched junction bases numbered 3, after V lost 2 bases and J lost 3 bases. The DNA for the CDR3 is TGTGCCAGCTCACCAGCCGGGACAGGGGACTATGGCTACACCTTC. Amino acids: CASSPAGTGDYGYTF.

In regard to this clone: Relative to the germline gene, one junction end is altered; a read error may explain this. This sequence joins TRBV6-5 and TRBJ1-1; perhaps TRBD1 as D (6 bases). The CDR3 totals 12 residues. From germline, CDR1 is MNHEY and CDR2 SVGAGI. Here the CDR3 DNA reads TGTGCCAGCAGTTATCTATTTTGGGGGCTGGTCTTT. It yields the protein CASSYLFWGLVF.

This rearrangement joins TRBV10-2 to TRBJ1-1; the match to TRBD1 covers 12 bases. Trimming cost V 5 bases and J 11 bases; bases outside gene matches: 9. The CDR3 consists of 14 residues. Germline V CDR1 and CDR2: WSHSY, SAAADI. CDR3 DNA sequence: TGCGCCAGCAGTCGCCGGGACAGGGGGCCGAGGGCTTTCTTT. It specifies CASSRRDRGPRAFF.

This chain links TRBV5-1 with TRBJ2-6; 7 nucleotides match TRBD1. Germline trimming cut 1 base from V and 0 bases from J; bases unmatched to any gene: 7. Germline V gene lookup returns CDR1 SGHRS and CDR2 YFSETQ. The CDR3 length is 18 residues. This CDR3 reads CASSLLVQGSSGANVLTF. The CDR3 DNA sequence: TGCGCCAGCAGCTTGTTGGTACAGGGGAGCTCTGGGGCCAACGTCCTGACTTTC.

V and J are TRBV7-9 and TRBJ1-5; D may be TRBD1 (5 bases). V was pared by 0 bases and J by 4 bases, with 10 bases between. Looked up from germline, CDR1 is SEHNR and CDR2 is FQNEAQ (reference sequence). The CDR3 has 15 residues. CDR3 sequence reads: CASSLAAQGNQPQHF. DNA for the CDR3: TGTGCCAGCAGCTTAGCTGCCCAGGGTAATCAGCCCCAGCATTTT.

The J gene is TRBJ1-6, the V gene TRBV10-2; D unresolved. The CDR3 is 15 residues long. Deletions cut 2 bases from V and 7 bases from J, with 12 bases between. The V gene's germline CDR1 is WSHSY and CDR2 SAAADI. The CDR3 sequence: CASSETGLGNSPLHF. CDR3 bases: TGCGCCAGCAGTGAGACCGGACTAGGGAATTCACCCCTCCACTTT.

V usage is TRBV5-6 and J usage is TRBJ1-2; 9 bases agree with TRBD1. The junction had 6 bases not matched to a gene; V was cut back by 0 bases and J by 3 bases. Germline V lookup: CDR1 SGHDT, CDR2 YYEEEE. CDR3 length equals 16 residues. The CDR3 here is CASSLGRTGAYYGYTF. Written as DNA, the CDR3 is TGTGCCAGCAGCTTGGGGAGGACAGGGGCCTACTATGGCTACACCTTC.

This clone was detected a few times. This rearrangement joins TRBV7-3 to TRBJ2-3, with unresolved D. Trimming removed 4 bases at V and 0 bases at J, with 11 bases between. Germline loops: CDR1 SGHTA, CDR2 FQGTGA. The CDR3 has 15 amino acids. The CDR3 region is CASSSIGSSTDTQYF. The DNA for the CDR3 is TGTGCCAGCAGCTCGATCGGGTCTAGCACAGATACGCAGTATTTT.

The rearrangement joins TRBV5-1 to TRBJ2-3, with D maybe TRBD2 (7 bases). V lost 6 bases, J lost 2 bases, and 16 bases lay in between. Germline CDR1 is SGHRS and CDR2 is YFSETQ. There are 15 residues in the CDR3. DNA for the CDR3: TGCGCCAGCACCTATGTAGGGGGGGTCACAGATACGCAGTATTTT. This gives the protein CASTYVGGVTDTQYF.

This clone is a singleton in its sample. V and J are TRBV7-2 and TRBJ2-1; no firm D call. The CDR3 is 15 residues long. Trimming pared 5 bases from V and 0 bases from J, leaving 11 bases between. Germline CDR1 and CDR2: SGHTA and FQGNSA. This CDR3 is CASSATRSSYNEQFF. Written as DNA, the CDR3 is TGTGCCAGCAGCGCCACAAGGAGCTCCTACAATGAGCAGTTCTTC.

The rearrangement links TRBV7-2 to TRBJ2-7; the D is unclear. From germline, CDR1 is SGHTA and CDR2 FQGNSA. The V and J ends lost 4 bases and 7 bases respectively, with 17 bases between them. The CDR3 is made up of 14 amino acids. CDR3 sequence: CASSYTRPPIEQYF. For the CDR3, the DNA is TGTGCCAGCAGCTACACGAGGCCTCCTATTGAGCAGTACTTC.

Concerning this clone itself: Germline is not matched at one junction end, which may reflect a read error. The chain recombines TRBV27 with TRBJ1-2; maybe TRBD1 (6 bases). The CDR3 totals 16 residues. In germline, CDR1 is MNHEY, CDR2 SMNVEV (reference sequence). CDR3 DNA: TGTGCCAGCCGTTTTCAAGCAGCAGGGGCCTCCTATGGCTACACCTTC. As protein: CASRFQAAGASYGYTF.

The chain uses TRBV28 and TRBJ1-1; TRBD1 might be the D (5 bases). Deletions cut 8 bases from V and 2 bases from J, with 18 bases between. The CDR3 consists of 15 residues. Germline V gene sequence: CDR1 MDHEN, CDR2 SYDVKM. For the CDR3, the DNA is TGTGCCAGCGTTGGTAGCTTGGGGGGAAACACTGAAGCTTTCTTT. It encodes CASVGSLGGNTEAFF.

The chain employs TRBV18 and TRBJ2-5, with a possible D match to TRBD1 (6 bases). The CDR3 length is 15 residues. Deletions cut 3 bases from V and 0 bases from J, with 11 bases between. CDR1 and CDR2 from the germline V gene are KGHSH and LQKENI. In DNA form, the CDR3 reads TGTGCCAGCTCACCGAGAAGGACAGACCAAGAGACCCAGTACTTC. Protein: CASSPRRTDQETQYF. Together with reference TRBV18 and TRBJ2-5, the CDR3 gives the full variable domain: NAGVMQNPRHLVRRRGQEARLRCSPMKGHSHVYWYRQLPEEGLKFMVYLQKENIIDESGMPKERFSAEFPKEGPSILRIQQVVRGDSAAYFCASSPRRTDQETQYFGPGTRLLVL.